The rows below give T cell receptor beta chains drawn from one sample of a study of cytomegalovirus exposure and HLA in healthy donors. Assay: immunoSEQ multiplex PCR; the TCRdb copy retains only in-frame clones and omits some. The sample contains 170,000 or so clones, roughly three quarters of which appear only once. The sequenced material came from PBMCs. The receptor set was obtained from a woman between 45 and 65 years old in good health and CMV-seropositive. Both conserved end residues are part of each CDR3. A D gene is named only where the DNA matches it firmly. Clone size is stated in some rows and not others, as once, few, many or a class when expanded.

clone_size,d_call,v_call,j_call,cdr3_nt,cdr3_aa
once,TRBD1,TRBV6-1,TRBJ2-4,TGTGCCAGCAGCCGATACAGGGGTAGAAAAAACATTCAGTACTTC,CASSRYRGRKNIQYF
.,.,TRBV21-1,TRBJ1-1,TGTGCCAGCAGCACGATACAGGGTTCGTCTTTCTTT,CASSTIQGSSFF
few,.,TRBV10-3,TRBJ2-3,TGTGCCATCAGTGATAGCGCTGCAGATACGCAGTATTTT,CAISDSAADTQYF
.,.,TRBV4-1,TRBJ2-7,TGCGCCAGCAGCCACAGCTACGAGCAGTACTTC,CASSHSYEQYF
.,TRBD1,TRBV9,TRBJ1-1,TGTGCCAGCAGCAGTAGGGGACAGGGAAGCATGAACACTGAAGCTTTCTTT,CASSSRGQGSMNTEAFF
.,TRBD2,TRBV4-2,TRBJ2-2,TGTGCCAGCAGCCAAGTAGGGACTAAGACCGGGGAGCTGTTTTTT,CASSQVGTKTGELFF
.,TRBD1,TRBV19,TRBJ1-4,TGTGCCAGTATCTCCCTTGGACAGGGGTCGGGGAATGAAAAACTGTTTTTT,CASISLGQGSGNEKLFF
.,TRBD1,TRBV19,TRBJ1-1,TGTGCCAGTACCGGCAGGGGGCGTCGGAGGGCTTTCTTT,CASTGRGRRRAFF
.,.,TRBV5-4,TRBJ2-6,TGTGCCAGCAGCTTGGCCGTCGCCGGGTCTGGGGCCAACGTCCTGACTTTC,CASSLAVAGSGANVLTF
.,TRBD1,TRBV2,TRBJ2-5,TGTGCCAGCAGTAGGACAGGGAAAGAGACCCAGTACTTC,CASSRTGKETQYF
.,.,TRBV14,TRBJ1-1,TGTGCCAGCAGCCAAAATCAGGGGTTATGGAACACTGAAGCTTTCTTT,CASSQNQGLWNTEAFF
.,.,TRBV2,TRBJ1-3,TGTGCCAGCAGGGCGGGACCTGGAAACACCATATATTTT,CASRAGPGNTIYF
.,.,TRBV6-6,TRBJ1-5,TGTGCCAGCAGTCAGGATCTACACGGGAGCGGTCAGCCCCAGCATTTT,CASSQDLHGSGQPQHF
.,TRBD1,TRBV7-6,TRBJ2-1,TGTGCCAGCAGCCTCGGGCAGGGGGCGCTTAATAATGAGCAGTTCTTC,CASSLGQGALNNEQFF
few,TRBD1,TRBV6-5,TRBJ2-5,TGTGCCAGCAGGCCCCAGGGGGCGCGCTTAGAGACCCAGTACTTC,CASRPQGARLETQYF
.,.,TRBV4-1,TRBJ1-6,TGCGCCAGCAGCCAAGAGAACAGGGCTTTGAGTACACCCCTCCACTTT,CASSQENRALSTPLHF
.,.,TRBV6-1,TRBJ2-3,TGTGCCAGCTCCCCAGAAGATACGCAGTATTTT,CASSPEDTQYF
.,TRBD1,TRBV2,TRBJ2-3,TGTGCCAGCAGAGACCGGGACAGGGGGCTTACGCAGTATTTT,CASRDRDRGLTQYF
few,TRBD1,TRBV6-5,TRBJ2-3,TGTGCCAGCAGGAACCAGGGGGTGACCACAGATACGCAGTATTTT,CASRNQGVTTDTQYF
.,.,TRBV12-5,TRBJ1-2,TGTGCTAGTGGTCCCGATCCTTTCGACGGGGTCTATGGCTACACCTTC,CASGPDPFDGVYGYTF
.,.,TRBV2,TRBJ1-5,TGTGCCAGCAGCCAAGAGAGCAATCAGCCCCAGCATTTT,CASSQESNQPQHF
.,TRBD2,TRBV4-1,TRBJ2-3,TGCGCCAGCAGCCAAGTGCCCGTGATAGCGGGGGAAGCAGATACGCAGTATTTT,CASSQVPVIAGEADTQYF
.,TRBD1,TRBV10-3,TRBJ1-2,TGTGCCATCAGTGAGGACAGGGGGAATGGCTACACCTTC,CAISEDRGNGYTF
.,.,TRBV5-1,TRBJ1-1,TGCGCCAGCAGCTTGGGGGGAGTTGACACTGAAGCTTTCTTT,CASSLGGVDTEAFF
.,TRBD1,TRBV5-8,TRBJ2-1,TGTGCCAGCAGCTCAGGACAGGGTTCCTACAATGAGCAGTTCTTC,CASSSGQGSYNEQFF
.,.,TRBV7-2,TRBJ2-2,TGTGCCAGCAGCTTAATTGGTGGGACATTTGTAGACGGGGGGGAGCTGTTTTTT,CASSLIGGTFVDGGELFF
.,TRBD1,TRBV5-6,TRBJ1-3,TGTGCCAGCAGCTCCGGGACAGGGGTTGGAAACACCATATATTTT,CASSSGTGVGNTIYF
.,TRBD1,TRBV5-4,TRBJ1-2,TGTGCCAGCAGCCGCACAGGGGACTATGGCTACACCTTC,CASSRTGDYGYTF
.,.,TRBV20-1,TRBJ1-1,TGCAGTGCTAGAGACGGTTTTGAAGCTTTCTTT,CSARDGFEAFF
.,.,TRBV5-1,TRBJ2-3,TGCGCCAGCAGCTTGGCCACAGGGGGGGGCACAGATACGCAGTATTTT,CASSLATGGGTDTQYF
.,TRBD1,TRBV4-1,TRBJ2-1,TGCGCCAGCAGCCAAGATCAGGGGGTAGGCAATGAGCAGTTCTTC,CASSQDQGVGNEQFF
.,TRBD2,TRBV7-8,TRBJ2-1,TGTGCCAGCAGCTTAGTCCCCGGGACTAGCGGTGTTAATGAGCAGTTCTTC,CASSLVPGTSGVNEQFF